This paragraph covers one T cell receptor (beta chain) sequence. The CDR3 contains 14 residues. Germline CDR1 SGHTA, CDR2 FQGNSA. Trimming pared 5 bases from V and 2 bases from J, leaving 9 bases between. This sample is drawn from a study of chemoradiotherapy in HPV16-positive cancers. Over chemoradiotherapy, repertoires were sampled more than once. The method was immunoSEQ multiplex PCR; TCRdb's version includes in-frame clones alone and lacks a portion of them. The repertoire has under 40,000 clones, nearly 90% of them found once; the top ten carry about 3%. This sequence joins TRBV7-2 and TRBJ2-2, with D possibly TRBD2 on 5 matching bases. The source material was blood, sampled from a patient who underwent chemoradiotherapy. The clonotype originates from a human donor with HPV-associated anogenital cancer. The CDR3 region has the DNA TGTGCCAGCAGCGTAACTAGAAACACCGGGGAGCTGTTTTTT. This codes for CASSVTRNTGELFF.